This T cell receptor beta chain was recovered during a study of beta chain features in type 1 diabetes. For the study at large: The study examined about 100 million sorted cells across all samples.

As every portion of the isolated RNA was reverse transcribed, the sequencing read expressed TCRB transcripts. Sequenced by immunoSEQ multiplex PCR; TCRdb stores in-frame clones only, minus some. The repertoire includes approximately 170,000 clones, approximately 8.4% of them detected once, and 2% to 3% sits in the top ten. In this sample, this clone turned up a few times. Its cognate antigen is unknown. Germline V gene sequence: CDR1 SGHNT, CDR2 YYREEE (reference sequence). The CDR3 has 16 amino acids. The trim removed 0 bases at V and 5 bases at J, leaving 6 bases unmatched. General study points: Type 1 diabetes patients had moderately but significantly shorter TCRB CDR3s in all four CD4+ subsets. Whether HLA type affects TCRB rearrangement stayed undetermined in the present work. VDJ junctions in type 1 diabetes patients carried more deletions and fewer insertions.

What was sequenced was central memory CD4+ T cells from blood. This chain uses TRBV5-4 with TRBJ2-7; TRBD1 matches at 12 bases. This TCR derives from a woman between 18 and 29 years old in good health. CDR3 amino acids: CASSLAPGQGANEQYF. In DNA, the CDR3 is TGTGCCAGCAGCTTGGCGCCGGGACAGGGGGCTAACGAGCAGTACTTC.